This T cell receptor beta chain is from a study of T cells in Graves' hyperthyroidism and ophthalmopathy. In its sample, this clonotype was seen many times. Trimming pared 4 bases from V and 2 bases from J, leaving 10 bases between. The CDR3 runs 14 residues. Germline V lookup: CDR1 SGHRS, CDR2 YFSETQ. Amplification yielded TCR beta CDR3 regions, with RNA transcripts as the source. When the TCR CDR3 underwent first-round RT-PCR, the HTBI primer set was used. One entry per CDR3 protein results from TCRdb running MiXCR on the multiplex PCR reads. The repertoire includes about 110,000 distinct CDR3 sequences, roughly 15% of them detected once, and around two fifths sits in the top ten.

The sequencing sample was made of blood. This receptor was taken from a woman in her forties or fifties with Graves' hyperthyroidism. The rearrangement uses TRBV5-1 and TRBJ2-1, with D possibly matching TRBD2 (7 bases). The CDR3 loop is CASSTGGAYNEQFF. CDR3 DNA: TGCGCCAGCAGCACGGGGGGCGCCTACAATGAGCAGTTCTTC.